This T cell receptor (beta chain) was documented in a study of blood T cell repertoires in COVID-19 (TCRdb year 2020). About the investigation overall: The collaborator samples originated in the United States, Italy and Spain and spanned the acute and convalescent phases of COVID-19. The prospective study material was composed of cDNA or gDNA derived from T cells, B-cell-depleted T cells, or PBMCs. The dataset comprised deeply sampled blood TCRbeta repertoires from subjects exposed to, actively infected with, or recovered from COVID-19. The repertoires were released in a freely available public database meant as a resource for research on the immune response to SARS-CoV-2. Samples came from the ongoing ImmuneRACE study (first 160 participants) plus 1,254 subjects from 6 global collaborators. Sample metadata almost always included a de-identified subject ID, COVID-19 status, age in years and sex. Where HLA class I and class II types were available, the types were taken from metadata supplied by the sample provider, not from assay-based typing. Results the study describes overall, beyond this receptor: How much clinical and demographic metadata was included differed by source and by participant, and the metadata was provided uncurated.

Cut back by 8 bases and 2 bases, the V and J ends lie 14 bases apart. The CDR3 goes from the cysteine to the phenylalanine over 14 residues. Just the 42-base CDR3 DNA is kept, in frame starting at base 1. CDR1 and CDR2 were assigned from the germline V gene (reference sequence) as SGHKS and YYEKEE. One collaborating source in Seattle enrolled patients while the patients were actively infected and followed the patients over time throughout the course of disease. Each collaborating institution followed its own protocols to collect whole blood in K2EDTA tubes. Collaborator samples were shipped for TCRbeta analysis as frozen whole blood, isolated PBMCs, or DNA extracted from either sample type. Points on this clone: Its antigen is still unknown. The record has no base qualities; no much larger clone is one base away.

TCRbeta CDR3 regions were amplified from genomic DNA by means of the immunoSEQ Assay, a bias-controlled multiplex PCR. The paper's data handling went like this. Within the assay, amplification of reference gene primers was used to estimate how many nucleated cells each sample contained. Sequence reads were collapsed and filtered to measure the absolute abundance of every unique TCRbeta CDR3 rearrangement. For each sample, productive Simpson clonality was calculated as the square root of Simpson's diversity index over productive rearrangements. Sourced from immuneACCESS, this table was stored by TCRdb with only in-frame sequences that have V and J called. A share of the clones is absent; for the studies checked, an unresolved V gene accounts for under half, and the remainder has no known explanation. The V and J calls and clone size come from that table; D and trimming were worked out from the DNA. The sample includes approximately 93,000 clones, with around nine tenths observed a single time. Around 2% of the sample lies in the top ten.

The source of this sequence is a man aged 50-60 years with COVID-19, enrolled during active disease. The sequencing sample was made of peripheral blood. Recombination linked TRBV5-5 to TRBJ1-3; TRBD1 could be the D gene, as 5 bases match. The CDR3 protein: CASFLGGTGNTIYF. DNA sequence: TGTGCCAGTTTTTTGGGGGGAACTGGAAACACCATATATTTT.